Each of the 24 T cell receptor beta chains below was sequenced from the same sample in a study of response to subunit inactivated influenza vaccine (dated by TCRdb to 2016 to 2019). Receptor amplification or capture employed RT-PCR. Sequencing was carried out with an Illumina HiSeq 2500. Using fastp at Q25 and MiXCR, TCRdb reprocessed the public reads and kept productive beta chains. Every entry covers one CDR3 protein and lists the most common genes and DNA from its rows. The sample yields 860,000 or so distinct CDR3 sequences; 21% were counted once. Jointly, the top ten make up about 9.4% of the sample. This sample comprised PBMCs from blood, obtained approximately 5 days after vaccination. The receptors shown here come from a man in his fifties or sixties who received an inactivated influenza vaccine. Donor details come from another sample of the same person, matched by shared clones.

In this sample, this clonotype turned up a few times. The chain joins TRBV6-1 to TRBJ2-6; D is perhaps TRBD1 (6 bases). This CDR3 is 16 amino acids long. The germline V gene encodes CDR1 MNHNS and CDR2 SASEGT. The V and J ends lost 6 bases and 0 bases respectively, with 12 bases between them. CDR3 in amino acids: CASSRDRLSGANVLTF. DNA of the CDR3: TGTGCCAGCAGCAGAGACAGGCTCTCTGGGGCCAACGTCCTGACTTTC.

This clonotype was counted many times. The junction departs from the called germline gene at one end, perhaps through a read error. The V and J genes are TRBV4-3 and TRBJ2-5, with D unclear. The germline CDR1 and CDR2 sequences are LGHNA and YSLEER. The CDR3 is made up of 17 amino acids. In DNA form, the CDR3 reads TGCGCCAGCAGCCCCGGTCCTGCAGGAGATGTAGAAGAGGCCCAGTACTTC. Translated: CASSPGPAGDVEEAQYF.

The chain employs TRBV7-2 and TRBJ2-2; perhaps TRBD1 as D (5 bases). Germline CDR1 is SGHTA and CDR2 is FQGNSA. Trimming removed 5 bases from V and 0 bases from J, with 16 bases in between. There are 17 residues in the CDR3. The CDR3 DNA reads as TGTGCCAGCAGCCGAGGACATATATACGCGAACACCGGGGAGCTGTTTTTT. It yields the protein CASSRGHIYANTGELFF. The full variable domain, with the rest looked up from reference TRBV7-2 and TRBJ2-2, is GAGVSQSPSNKVTEKGKDVELRCDPISGHTALYWYRQSLGQGLEFLIYFQGNSAPDKSGLPSDRFSAERTGGSVSTLTIQRTQQEDSAVYLCASSRGHIYANTGELFFGEGSRLTVL.

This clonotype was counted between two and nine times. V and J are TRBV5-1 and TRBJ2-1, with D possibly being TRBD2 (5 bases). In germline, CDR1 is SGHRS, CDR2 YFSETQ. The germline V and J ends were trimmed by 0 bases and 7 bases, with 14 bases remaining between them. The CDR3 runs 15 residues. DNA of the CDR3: TGCGCCAGCAGCTTGGAATGGGGAGAGAGGAATGAGCAGTTCTTC. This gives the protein CASSLEWGERNEQFF.

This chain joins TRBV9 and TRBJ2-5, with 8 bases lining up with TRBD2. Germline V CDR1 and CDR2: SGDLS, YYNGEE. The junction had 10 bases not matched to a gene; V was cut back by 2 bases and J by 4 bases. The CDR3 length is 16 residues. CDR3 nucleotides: TGTGCCAGCAGCGTTGGAACGGTAGCGGGGCGAGAGACCCAGTACTTC. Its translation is CASSVGTVAGRETQYF.

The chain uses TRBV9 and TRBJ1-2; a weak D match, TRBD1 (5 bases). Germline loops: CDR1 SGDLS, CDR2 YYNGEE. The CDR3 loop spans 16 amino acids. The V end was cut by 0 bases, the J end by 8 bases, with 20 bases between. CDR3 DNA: TGTGCCAGCAGCGTAGGTCCCTCCCGCGACAGCTGGGGCTACACCTTC. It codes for CASSVGPSRDSWGYTF.

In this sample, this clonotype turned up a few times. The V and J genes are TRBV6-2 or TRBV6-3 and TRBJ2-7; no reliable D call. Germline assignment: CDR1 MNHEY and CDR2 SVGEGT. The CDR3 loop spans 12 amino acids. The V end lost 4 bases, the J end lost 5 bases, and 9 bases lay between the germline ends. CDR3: CASSWRWDEQYF. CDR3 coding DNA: TGTGCCAGCAGTTGGCGGTGGGACGAGCAGTACTTC.

The chain's CDR3 is CASFAGVKAEAFF. The DNA of the CDR3 is TGTGCCAGCTTTGCCGGGGTTAAAGCGGAAGCTTTCTTT. This chain links TRBV7-2 with TRBJ1-1; no definite D call. The CDR3 runs 13 residues. Germline V CDR1 and CDR2: SGHTA, FQGNSA. V lost 8 bases and J lost 8, with 18 bases in between. Complete variable domain (other parts from reference TRBV7-2 and TRBJ1-1): GAGVSQSPSNKVTEKGKDVELRCDPISGHTALYWYRQSLGQGLEFLIYFQGNSAPDKSGLPSDRFSAERTGGSVSTLTIQRTQQEDSAVYLCASFAGVKAEAFFGQGTRLTVV.

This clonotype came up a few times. CDR3 DNA sequence: TGCAGCGTTCGCGAAGGACTAGCGGGGCTTTACAATGAGCAGTTCTTC. Translated, it gives CSVREGLAGLYNEQFF. The V and J genes are TRBV29-1 and TRBJ2-1; TRBD2 agrees at 12 bases. Unmatched junction bases numbered 9, after V lost 5 bases and J lost 4 bases. The CDR3 runs to 16 residues. The germline V gene encodes CDR1 SQVTM and CDR2 ANQGSEA.

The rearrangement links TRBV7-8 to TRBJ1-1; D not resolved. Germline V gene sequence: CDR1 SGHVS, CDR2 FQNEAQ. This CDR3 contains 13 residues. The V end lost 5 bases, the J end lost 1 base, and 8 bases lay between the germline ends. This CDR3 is CASSERRNTEAFF. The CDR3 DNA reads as TGTGCCAGCAGCGAACGACGGAACACTGAAGCTTTCTTT.

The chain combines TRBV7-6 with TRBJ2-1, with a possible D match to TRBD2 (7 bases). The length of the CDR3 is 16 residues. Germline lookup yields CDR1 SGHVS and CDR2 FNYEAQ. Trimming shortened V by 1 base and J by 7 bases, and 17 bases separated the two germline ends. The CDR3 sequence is CASSLEGGGGGNEQFF. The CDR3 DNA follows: TGTGCCAGCAGCTTAGAGGGCGGAGGGGGGGGAAATGAGCAGTTCTTC.

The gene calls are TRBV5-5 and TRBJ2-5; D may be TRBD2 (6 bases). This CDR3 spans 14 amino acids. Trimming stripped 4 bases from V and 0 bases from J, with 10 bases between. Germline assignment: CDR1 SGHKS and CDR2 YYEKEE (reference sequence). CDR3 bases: TGTGCCAGCAGCCGGGACTTCTACCAAGAGACCCAGTACTTC. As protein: CASSRDFYQETQYF.

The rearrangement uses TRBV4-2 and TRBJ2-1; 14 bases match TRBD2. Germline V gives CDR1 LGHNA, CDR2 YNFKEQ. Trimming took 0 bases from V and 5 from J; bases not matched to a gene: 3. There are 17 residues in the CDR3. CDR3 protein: CASSQDGTSGGHNEQFF. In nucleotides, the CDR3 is TGTGCCAGCAGCCAAGATGGGACTAGCGGGGGACACAATGAGCAGTTCTTC.

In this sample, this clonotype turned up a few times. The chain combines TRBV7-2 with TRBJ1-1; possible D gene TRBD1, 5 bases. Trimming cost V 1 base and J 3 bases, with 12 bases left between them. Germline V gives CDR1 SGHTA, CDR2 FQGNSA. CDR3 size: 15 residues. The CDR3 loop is CASSLVRSGDTEAFF. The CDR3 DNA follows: TGTGCCAGCAGCTTAGTTCGGTCGGGGGACACTGAAGCTTTCTTT.

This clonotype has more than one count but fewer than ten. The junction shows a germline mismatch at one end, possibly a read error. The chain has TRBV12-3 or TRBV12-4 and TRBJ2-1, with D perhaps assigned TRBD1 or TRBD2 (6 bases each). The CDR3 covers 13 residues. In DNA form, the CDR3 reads TGTGCCAGCAGTTTAGCAACGGGGGACAATTTTGGGTTC. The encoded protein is CASSLATGDNFGF.

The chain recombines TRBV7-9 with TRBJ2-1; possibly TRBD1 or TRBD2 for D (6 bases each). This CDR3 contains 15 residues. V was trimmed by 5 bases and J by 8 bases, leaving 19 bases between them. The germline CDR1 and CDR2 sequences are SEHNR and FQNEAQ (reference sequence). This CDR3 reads CASSRTGRKSDEQFF. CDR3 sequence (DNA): TGTGCCAGCAGCCGTACAGGGAGGAAGTCAGATGAGCAGTTCTTC. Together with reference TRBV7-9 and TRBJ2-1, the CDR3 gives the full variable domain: DTGVSQNPRHKITKRGQNVTFRCDPISEHNRLYWYRQTLGQGPEFLTYFQNEAQLEKSRLLSDRFSAERPKGSFSTLEIQRTEQGDSAMYLCASSRTGRKSDEQFFGPGTRLTVL.

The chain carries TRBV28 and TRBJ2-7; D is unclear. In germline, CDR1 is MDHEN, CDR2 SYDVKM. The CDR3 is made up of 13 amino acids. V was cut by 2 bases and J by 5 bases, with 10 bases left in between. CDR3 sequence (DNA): TGTGCCAGCAGTTTAGTCCTTGGGGACGAGCAGTACTTC. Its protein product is CASSLVLGDEQYF.

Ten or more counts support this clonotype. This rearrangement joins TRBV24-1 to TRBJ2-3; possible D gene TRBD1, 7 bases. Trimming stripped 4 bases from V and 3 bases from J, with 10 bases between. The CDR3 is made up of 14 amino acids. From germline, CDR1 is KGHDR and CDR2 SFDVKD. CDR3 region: CATSEAGQTDTQYF. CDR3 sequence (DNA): TGTGCCACCAGTGAGGCGGGACAGACAGATACGCAGTATTTT.

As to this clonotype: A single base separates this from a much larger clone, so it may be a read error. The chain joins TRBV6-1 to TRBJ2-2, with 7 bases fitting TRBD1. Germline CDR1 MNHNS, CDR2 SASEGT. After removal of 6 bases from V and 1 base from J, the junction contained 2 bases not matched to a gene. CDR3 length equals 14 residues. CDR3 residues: CASSWTGNTGELFF. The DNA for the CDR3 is TGTGCCAGCAGCTGGACAGGGAACACCGGGGAGCTGTTTTTT.

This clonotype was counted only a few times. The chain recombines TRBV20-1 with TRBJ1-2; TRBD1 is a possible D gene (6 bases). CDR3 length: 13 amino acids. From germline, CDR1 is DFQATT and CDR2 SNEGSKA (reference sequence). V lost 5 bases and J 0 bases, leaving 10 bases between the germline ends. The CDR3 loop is CSALQGSNYGYTF. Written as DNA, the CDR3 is TGCAGTGCTTTACAGGGATCTAACTATGGCTACACCTTC.

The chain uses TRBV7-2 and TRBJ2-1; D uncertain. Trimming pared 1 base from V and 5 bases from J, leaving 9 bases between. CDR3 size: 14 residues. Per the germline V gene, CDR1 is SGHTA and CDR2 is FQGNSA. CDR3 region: CASSLGSTHNEQFF. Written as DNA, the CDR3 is TGTGCCAGCAGCTTAGGTTCAACCCACAATGAGCAGTTCTTC.

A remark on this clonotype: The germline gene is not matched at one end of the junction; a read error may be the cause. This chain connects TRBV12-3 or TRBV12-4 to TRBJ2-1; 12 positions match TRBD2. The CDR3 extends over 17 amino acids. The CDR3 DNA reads TGTACCAGCAGTCCGCGACTAGCGGGGGCCGGATACAATGAGCAGTTCTTC. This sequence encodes CTSSPRLAGAGYNEQFF.

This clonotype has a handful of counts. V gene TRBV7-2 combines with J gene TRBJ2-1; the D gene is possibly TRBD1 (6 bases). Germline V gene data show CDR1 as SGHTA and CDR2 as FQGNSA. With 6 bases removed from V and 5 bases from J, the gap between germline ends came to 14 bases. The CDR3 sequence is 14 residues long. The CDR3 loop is CASSPGTLHNEQFF. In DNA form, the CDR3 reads TGTGCCAGCAGTCCGGGGACACTCCACAATGAGCAGTTCTTC.

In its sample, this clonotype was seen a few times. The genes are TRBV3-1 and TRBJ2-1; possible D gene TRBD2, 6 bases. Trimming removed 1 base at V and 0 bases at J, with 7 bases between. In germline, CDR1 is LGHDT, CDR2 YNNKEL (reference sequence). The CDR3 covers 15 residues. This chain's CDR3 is CASSQGGISYNEQFF. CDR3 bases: TGTGCCAGCAGCCAAGGCGGGATCTCCTACAATGAGCAGTTCTTC.